The clone carrying this TCR beta chain was detected ten times or more. What it binds is unknown. This CDR3 has 14 residues. J was trimmed by 6 bases and V by 7 bases; bases with no gene match: 11. The data were taken from a study of spatial heterogeneity in lung cancer. Study context: Combinations of a unique TCR and a UMI were tallied in raw reads, and on average each appeared more than ten times.

Study-level results: The study found ubiquitous expanded tumor TCRs in blood more at resection than follow-up.

The time point denotes: sample taken at primary tumor resection. The donors comprised 60 to 80 untreated early-stage non-small cell lung cancer patients. In TCRdb, the 5' RACE reads were re-called with MiXCR into one record per CDR3 protein. The sample holds 25,000 or so distinct CDR3 sequences, approximately 4.8% seen once. V gene TRBV12-3 or TRBV12-4 combines with J gene TRBJ1-2; TRBD1 agrees at 7 bases. This material consisted of PBMCs, taken at surgery. This receptor was obtained from a male donor with early-stage non-small cell lung cancer. As DNA, the CDR3 is TGTGCCAGCATTCCAGGGGGGGCGATGAATGGCTACACCTTC. Protein sequence: CASIPGGAMNGYTF.